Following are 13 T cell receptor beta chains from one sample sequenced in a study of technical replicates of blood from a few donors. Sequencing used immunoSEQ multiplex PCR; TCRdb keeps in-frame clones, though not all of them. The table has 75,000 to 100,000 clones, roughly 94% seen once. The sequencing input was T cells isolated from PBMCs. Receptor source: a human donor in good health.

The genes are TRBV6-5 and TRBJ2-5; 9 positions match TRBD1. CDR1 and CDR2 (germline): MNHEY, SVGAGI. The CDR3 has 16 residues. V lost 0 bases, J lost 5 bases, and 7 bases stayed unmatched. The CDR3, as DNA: TGTGCCAGCAGTTACTCGGACAGGGGAGCTACGGAGACCCAGTACTTC. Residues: CASSYSDRGATETQYF.

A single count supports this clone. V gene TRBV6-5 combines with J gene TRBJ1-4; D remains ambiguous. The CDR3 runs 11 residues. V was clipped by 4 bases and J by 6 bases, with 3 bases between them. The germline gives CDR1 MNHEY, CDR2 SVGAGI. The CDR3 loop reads CASSSDEKLFF. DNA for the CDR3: TGTGCCAGCAGTTCTGATGAAAAACTGTTTTTT.

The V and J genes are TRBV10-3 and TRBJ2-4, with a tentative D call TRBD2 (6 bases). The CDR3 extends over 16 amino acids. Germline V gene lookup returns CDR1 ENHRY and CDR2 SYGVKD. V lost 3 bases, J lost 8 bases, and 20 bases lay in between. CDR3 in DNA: TGTGCCATCAGTGATCGGTGGGGGGATGGGATGGACATTCAGTACTTC. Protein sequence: CAISDRWGDGMDIQYF.

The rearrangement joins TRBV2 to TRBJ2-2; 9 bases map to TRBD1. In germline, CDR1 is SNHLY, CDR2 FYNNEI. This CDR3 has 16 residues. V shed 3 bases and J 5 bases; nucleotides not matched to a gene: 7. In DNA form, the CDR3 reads TGTGCCAGCAGTGAGGGACAGGGCCGGAGGACCGGGGAGCTGTTTTTT. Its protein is CASSEGQGRRTGELFF.

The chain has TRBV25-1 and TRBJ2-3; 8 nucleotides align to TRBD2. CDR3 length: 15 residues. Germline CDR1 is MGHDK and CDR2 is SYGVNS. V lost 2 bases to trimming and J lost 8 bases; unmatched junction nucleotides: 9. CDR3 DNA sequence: TGTGCCAGCAGTGAAGGGGGACTAGAAGTTCTTACGCAGTATTTT. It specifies CASSEGGLEVLTQYF.

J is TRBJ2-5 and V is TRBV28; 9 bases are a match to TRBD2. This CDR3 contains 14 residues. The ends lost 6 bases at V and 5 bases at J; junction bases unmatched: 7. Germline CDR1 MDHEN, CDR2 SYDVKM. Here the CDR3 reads CASSELAGLETQYF. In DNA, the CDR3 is TGTGCCAGCAGCGAACTAGCGGGTCTTGAGACCCAGTACTTC.

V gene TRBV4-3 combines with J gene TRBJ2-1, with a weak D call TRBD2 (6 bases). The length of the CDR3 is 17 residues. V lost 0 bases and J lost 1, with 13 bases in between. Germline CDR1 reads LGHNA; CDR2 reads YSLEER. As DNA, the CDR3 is TGCGCCAGCAGCCAAGAGGGGCAGGGAGGTTCCTACAATGAGCAGTTCTTC. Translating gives CASSQEGQGGSYNEQFF.

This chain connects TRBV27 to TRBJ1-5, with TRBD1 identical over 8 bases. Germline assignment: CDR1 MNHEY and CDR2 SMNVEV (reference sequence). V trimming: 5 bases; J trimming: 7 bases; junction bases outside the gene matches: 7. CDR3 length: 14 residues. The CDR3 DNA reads TGTGCCAGCAGTCTCCAGGGGGCGCGGCAGCCCCAGCATTTT. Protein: CASSLQGARQPQHF.

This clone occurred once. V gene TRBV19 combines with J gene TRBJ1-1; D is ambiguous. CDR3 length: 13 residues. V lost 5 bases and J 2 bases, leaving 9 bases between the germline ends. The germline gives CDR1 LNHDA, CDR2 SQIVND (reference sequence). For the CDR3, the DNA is TGTGCCAGTAGTGTGACACCTAACACTGAAGCTTTCTTT. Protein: CASSVTPNTEAFF.

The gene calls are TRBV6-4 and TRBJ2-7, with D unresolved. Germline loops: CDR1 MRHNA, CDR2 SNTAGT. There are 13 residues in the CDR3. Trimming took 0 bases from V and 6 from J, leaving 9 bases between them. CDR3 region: CASSDSYSSEQYF. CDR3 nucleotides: TGTGCCAGCAGTGACTCGTATTCGTCCGAGCAGTACTTC.

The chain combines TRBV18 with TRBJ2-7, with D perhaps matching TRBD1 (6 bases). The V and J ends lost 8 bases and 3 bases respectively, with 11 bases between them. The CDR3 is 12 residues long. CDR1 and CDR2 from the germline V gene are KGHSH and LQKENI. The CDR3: CASRGQNYEQYF. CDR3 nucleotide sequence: TGTGCCAGCCGCGGACAGAACTACGAGCAGTACTTC.

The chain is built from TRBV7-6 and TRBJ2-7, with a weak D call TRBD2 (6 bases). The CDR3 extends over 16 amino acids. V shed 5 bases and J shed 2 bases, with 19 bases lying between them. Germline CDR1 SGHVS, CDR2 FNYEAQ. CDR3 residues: CASSRISGLNAYEQYF. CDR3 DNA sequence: TGTGCCAGCAGCAGGATATCGGGACTGAACGCCTACGAGCAGTACTTC.

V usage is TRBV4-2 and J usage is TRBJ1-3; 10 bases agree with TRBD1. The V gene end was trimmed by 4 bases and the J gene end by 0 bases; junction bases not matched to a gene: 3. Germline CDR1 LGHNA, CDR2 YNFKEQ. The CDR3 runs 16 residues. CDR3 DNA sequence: TGTGCCAGCAGCCTAGGGACAGGGGACTCTGGAAACACCATATATTTT. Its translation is CASSLGTGDSGNTIYF.